This T cell receptor beta chain stems from a study of T cell responses to AZD1222 COVID-19 vaccine. General study results and limits: Donor demographics were predominantly white British with a female majority; clonal diversity may be underestimated.

TCRdb keeps only in-frame clones here, not all; method: immunoSEQ multiplex PCR. Of under 150,000 clones in the sample, more than 85% are singletons; the top ten hold over 8.5%. With regard to this clone: What it binds is unknown.

The length of the CDR3 is 16 residues. The V gene lost 0 bases and the J gene lost 4 bases, with 13 bases spanning the gap. Per germline, CDR1 MNHEY and CDR2 SVGAGI. This receptor was identified in an adult in good health. The chain carries TRBV6-5 and TRBJ1-5; D is possibly TRBD1 (5 bases). The source material was peripheral blood, sampled on day 0 of MenACWY control vaccination. CDR3 sequence (DNA): TGTGCCAGCAGTTACTCCGGGGACTTATTAAATCAGCCCCAGCATTTT. Translation gives CASSYSGDLLNQPQHF.